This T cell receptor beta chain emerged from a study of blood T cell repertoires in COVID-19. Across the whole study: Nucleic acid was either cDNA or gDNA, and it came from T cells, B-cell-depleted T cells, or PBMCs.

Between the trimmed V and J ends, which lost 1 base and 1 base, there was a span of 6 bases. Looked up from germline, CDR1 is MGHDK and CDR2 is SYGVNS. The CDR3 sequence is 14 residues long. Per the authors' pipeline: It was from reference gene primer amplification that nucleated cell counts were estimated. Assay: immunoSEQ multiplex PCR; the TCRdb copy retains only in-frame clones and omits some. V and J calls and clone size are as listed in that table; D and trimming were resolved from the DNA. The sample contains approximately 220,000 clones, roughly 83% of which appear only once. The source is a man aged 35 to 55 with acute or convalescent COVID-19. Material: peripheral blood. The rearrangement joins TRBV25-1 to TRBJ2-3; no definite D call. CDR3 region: CASSELGGTDTQYF. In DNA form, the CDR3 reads TGTGCCAGCAGTGAATTGGGCGGCACAGATACGCAGTATTTT.